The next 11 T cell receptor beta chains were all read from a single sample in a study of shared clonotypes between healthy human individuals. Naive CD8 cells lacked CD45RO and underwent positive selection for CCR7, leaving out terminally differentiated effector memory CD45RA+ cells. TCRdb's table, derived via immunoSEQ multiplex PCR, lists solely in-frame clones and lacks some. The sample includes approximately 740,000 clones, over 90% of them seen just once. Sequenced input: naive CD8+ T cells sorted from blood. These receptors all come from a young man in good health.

CDR3 DNA: TGCGCCAGCAGCTTCTCAGGGCCTTTTTTTGACGAGCAGTACTTC. Translation gives CASSFSGPFFDEQYF. The J gene is TRBJ2-7, the V gene TRBV5-1; D is perhaps TRBD1 (5 bases). The CDR3 runs 15 residues. Germline V gene data show CDR1 as SGHRS and CDR2 as YFSETQ. With 2 bases removed from V and 5 bases from J, the gap between germline ends came to 17 bases.

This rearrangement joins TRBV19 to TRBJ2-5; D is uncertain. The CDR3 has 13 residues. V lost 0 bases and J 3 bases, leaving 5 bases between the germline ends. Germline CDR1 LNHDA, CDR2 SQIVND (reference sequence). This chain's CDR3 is CASSIEGKETQYF. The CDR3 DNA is TGTGCCAGTAGTATAGAAGGGAAAGAGACCCAGTACTTC.

The CDR3: CASSRKDSHEQYF. CDR3 bases: TGTGCCAGCAGCCGAAAGGATTCCCACGAGCAGTACTTC. The rearrangement links TRBV14 to TRBJ2-7; D is ambiguous. Trimming cost V 4 bases and J 5 bases, with 12 bases left between them. The CDR3 is 13 amino acids. CDR1 and CDR2 (germline): SGHDN, FVKESK.

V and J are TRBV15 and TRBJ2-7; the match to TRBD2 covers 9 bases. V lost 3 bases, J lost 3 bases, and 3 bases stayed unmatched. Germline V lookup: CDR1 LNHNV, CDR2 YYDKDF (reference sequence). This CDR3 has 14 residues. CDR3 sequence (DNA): TGTGCCACCAGCAGGTTAGCGGGAGACTACGAGCAGTACTTC. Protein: CATSRLAGDYEQYF.

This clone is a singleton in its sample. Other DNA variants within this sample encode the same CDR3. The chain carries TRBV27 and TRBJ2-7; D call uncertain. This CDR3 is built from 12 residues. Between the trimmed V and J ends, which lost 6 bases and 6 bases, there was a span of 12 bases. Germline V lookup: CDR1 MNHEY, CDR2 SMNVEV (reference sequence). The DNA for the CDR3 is TGTGCCAGCAGCCGACCGTTGGGCGAGCAGTACTTC. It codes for CASSRPLGEQYF.

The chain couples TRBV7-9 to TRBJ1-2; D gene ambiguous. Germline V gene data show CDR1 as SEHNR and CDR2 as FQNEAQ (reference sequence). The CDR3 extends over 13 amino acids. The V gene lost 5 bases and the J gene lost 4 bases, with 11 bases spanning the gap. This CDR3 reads CASSPDGVYGYTF. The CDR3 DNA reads TGTGCCAGCAGCCCGGACGGCGTCTATGGCTACACCTTC.

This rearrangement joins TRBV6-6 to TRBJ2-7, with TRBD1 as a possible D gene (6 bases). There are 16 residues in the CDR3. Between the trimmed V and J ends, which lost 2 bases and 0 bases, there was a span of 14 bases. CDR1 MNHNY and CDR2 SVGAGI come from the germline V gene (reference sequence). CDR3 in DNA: TGTGCCAGCAGTTACGCCTCAGGGGCCAGCTCCTACGAGCAGTACTTC. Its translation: CASSYASGASSYEQYF.

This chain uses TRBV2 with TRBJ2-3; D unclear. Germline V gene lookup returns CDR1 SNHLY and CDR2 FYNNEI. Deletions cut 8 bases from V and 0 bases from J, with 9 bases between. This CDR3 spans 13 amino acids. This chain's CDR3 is CASVQISTDTQYF. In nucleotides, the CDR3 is TGTGCCAGCGTACAAATTAGCACAGATACGCAGTATTTT.

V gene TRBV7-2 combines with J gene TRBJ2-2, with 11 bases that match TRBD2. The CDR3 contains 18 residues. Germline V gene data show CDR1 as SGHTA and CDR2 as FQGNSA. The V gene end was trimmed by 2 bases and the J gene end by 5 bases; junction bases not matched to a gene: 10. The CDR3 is CASSLRVAGGRDTGELFF. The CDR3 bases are TGTGCCAGCAGCTTAAGGGTAGCGGGAGGGCGGGATACCGGGGAGCTGTTTTTT.

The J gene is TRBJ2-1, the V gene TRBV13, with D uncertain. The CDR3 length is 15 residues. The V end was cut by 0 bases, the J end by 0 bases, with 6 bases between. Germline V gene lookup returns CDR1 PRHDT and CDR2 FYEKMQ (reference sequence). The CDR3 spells CASSLGASSYNEQFF. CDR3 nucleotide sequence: TGTGCCAGCAGCTTAGGCGCAAGCTCCTACAATGAGCAGTTCTTC.

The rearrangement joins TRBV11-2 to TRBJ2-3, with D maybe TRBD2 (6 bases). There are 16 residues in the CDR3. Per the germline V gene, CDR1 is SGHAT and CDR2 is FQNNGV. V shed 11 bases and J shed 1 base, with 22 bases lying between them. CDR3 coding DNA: TGTGCCTCCCAATCCAGGAGTAGCGGAGGCACAGATACGCAGTATTTT. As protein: CASQSRSSGGTDTQYF.